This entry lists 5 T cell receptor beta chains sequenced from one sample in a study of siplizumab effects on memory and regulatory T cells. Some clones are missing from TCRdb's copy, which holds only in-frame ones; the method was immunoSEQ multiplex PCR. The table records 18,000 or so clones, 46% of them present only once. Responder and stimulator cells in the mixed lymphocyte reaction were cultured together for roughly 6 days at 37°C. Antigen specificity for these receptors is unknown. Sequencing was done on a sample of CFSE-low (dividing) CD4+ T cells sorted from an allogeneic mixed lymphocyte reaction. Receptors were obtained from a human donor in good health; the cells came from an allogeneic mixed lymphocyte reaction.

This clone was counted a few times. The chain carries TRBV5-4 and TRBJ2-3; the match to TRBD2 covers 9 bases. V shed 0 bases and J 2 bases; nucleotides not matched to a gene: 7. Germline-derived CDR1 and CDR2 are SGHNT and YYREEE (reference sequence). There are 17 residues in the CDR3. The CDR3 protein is CASSLAKLAGFTDTQYF. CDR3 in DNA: TGTGCCAGCAGCTTGGCCAAACTAGCGGGTTTCACAGATACGCAGTATTTT. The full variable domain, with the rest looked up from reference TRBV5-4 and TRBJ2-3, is ETGVTQSPTHLIKTRGQQVTLRCSSQSGHNTVSWYQQALGQGPQFIFQYYREEENGRGNFPPRFSGLQFPNYSSELNVNALELDDSALYLCASSLAKLAGFTDTQYFGPGTRLTVL.

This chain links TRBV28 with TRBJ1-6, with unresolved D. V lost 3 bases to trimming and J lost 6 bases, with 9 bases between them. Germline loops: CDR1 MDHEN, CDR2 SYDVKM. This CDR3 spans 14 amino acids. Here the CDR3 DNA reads TGTGCCAGCAGTTTCCTACTGTCTAATTCACCCCTCCACTTT. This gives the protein CASSFLLSNSPLHF.

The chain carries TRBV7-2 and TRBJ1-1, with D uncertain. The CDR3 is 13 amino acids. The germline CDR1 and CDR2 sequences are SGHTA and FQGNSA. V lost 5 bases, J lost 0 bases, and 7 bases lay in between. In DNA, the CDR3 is TGTGCCAGCAGCCGCCAACTGAACACTGAAGCTTTCTTT. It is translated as CASSRQLNTEAFF.

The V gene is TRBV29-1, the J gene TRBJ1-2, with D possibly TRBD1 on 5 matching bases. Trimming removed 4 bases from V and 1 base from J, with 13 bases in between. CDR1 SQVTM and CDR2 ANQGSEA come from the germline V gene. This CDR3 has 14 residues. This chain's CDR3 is CSVVPNDSNYGYTF. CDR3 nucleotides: TGCAGCGTTGTGCCGAATGACAGTAACTATGGCTACACCTTC.

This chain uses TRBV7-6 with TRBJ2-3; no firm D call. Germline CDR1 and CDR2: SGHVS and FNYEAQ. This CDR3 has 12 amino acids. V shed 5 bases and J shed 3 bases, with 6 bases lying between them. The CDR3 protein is CASSHATDTQYF. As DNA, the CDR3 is TGTGCCAGCAGCCACGCGACAGATACGCAGTATTTT.